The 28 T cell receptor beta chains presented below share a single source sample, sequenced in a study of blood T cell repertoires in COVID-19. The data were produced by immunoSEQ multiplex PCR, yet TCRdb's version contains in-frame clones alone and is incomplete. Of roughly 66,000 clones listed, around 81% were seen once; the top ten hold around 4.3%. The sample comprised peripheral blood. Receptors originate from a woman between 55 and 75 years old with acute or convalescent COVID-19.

The CDR3 spells CASSFPGREGYEQYF. CDR3 bases: TGTGCCAGCAGCTTCCCGGGAAGGGAGGGCTACGAGCAGTACTTC. The chain couples TRBV7-8 to TRBJ2-7, with 7 bases lining up with TRBD2. The germline V gene encodes CDR1 SGHVS and CDR2 FQNEAQ. The CDR3 is 15 amino acids. Trimming cost V 3 bases and J 3 bases; bases outside gene matches: 8.

The CDR3 DNA reads TGTGCCAGCAGCCAAGATCCGGAGGGAATAGCCAAAAACATTCAGTACTTC. It specifies CASSQDPEGIAKNIQYF. V is TRBV3-1 (or the pseudogene TRBV3-2) and J is TRBJ2-4; D is perhaps TRBD2 (6 bases). From germline, CDR1 is LGHDT and CDR2 YNNKEL (reference sequence). This CDR3 comprises 17 residues. V lost 0 bases and J lost 0, with 12 bases in between.

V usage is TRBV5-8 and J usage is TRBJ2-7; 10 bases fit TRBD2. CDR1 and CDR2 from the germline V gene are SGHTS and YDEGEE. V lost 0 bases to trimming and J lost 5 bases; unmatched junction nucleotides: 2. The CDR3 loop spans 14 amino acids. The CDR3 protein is CASSLGLAGDEQYF. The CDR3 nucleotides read TGTGCCAGCAGCTTGGGGCTAGCGGGGGACGAGCAGTACTTC.

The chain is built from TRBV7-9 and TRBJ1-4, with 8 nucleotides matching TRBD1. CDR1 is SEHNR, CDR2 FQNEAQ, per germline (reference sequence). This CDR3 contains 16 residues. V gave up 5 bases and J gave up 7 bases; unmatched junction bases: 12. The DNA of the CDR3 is TGTGCCAGCAGCCCCGGGGTGGCAGGGGGCGGTGAAAAACTGTTTTTT. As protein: CASSPGVAGGGEKLFF.

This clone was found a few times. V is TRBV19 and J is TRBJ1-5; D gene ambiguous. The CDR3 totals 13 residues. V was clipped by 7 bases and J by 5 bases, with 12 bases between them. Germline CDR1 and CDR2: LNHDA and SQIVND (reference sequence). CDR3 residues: CASNLRRDQPQHF. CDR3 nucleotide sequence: TGTGCCAGTAACCTCCGGAGGGATCAGCCCCAGCATTTT.

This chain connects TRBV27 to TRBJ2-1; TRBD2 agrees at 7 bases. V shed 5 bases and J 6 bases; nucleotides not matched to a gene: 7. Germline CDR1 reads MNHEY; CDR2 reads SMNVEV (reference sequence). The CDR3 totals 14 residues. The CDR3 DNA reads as TGTGCCAGCAGTCCTTTGGGGGGGACCAATGAGCAGTTCTTC. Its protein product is CASSPLGGTNEQFF.

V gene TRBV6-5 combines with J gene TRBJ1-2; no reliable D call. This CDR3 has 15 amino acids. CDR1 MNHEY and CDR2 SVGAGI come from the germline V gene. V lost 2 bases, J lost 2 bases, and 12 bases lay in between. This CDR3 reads CASSYTGNPNYGYTF. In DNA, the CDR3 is TGTGCCAGCAGTTACACGGGGAACCCAAACTATGGCTACACCTTC.

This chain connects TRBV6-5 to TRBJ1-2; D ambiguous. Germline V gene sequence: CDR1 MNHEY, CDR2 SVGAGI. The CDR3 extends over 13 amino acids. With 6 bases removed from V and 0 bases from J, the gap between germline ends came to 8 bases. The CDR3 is CASRPVSNYGYTF. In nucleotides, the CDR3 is TGTGCCAGCAGACCAGTCTCTAACTATGGCTACACCTTC.

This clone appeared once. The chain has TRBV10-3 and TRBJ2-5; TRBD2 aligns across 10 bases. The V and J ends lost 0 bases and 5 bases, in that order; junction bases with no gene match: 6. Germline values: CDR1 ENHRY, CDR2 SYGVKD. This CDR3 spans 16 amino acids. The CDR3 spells CAISESLASGSETQYF. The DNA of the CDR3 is TGTGCCATCAGTGAGTCGTTGGCTAGCGGGAGTGAGACCCAGTACTTC.

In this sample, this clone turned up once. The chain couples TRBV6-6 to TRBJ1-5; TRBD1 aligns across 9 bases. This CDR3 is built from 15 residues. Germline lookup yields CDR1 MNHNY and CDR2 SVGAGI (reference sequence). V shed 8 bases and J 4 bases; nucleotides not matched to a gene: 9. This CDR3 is CASDRGQGRNQPQHF. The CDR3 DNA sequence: TGTGCCAGCGACCGGGGACAGGGTAGGAATCAGCCCCAGCATTTT.

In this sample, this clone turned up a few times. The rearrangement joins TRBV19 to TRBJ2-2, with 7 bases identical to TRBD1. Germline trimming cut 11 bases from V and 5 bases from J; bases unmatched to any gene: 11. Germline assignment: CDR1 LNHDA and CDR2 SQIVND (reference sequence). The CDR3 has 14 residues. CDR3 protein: CAGRRTGLTGELFF. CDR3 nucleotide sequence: TGTGCCGGACGACGGACAGGATTAACCGGGGAGCTGTTTTTT.

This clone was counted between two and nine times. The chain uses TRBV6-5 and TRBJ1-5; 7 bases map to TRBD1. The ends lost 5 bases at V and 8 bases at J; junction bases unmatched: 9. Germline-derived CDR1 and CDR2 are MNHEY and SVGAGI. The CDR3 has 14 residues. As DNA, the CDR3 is TGTGCCAGCAGTACCCTAACAGGGGCAAAGCCCCAGCATTTT. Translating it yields CASSTLTGAKPQHF.

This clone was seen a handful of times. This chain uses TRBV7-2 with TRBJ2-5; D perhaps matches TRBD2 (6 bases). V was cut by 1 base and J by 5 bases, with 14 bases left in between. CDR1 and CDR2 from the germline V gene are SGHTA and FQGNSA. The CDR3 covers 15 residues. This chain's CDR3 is CASSLDRGTRETQYF. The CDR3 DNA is TGTGCCAGCAGCTTAGACCGGGGGACCCGGGAGACCCAGTACTTC.

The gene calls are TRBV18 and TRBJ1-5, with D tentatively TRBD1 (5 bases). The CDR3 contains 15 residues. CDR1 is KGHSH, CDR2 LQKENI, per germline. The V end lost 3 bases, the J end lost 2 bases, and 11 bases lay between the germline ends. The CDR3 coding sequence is TGTGCCAGCTCACCGGACATCCAGGGCAATCAGCCCCAGCATTTT. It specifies CASSPDIQGNQPQHF.

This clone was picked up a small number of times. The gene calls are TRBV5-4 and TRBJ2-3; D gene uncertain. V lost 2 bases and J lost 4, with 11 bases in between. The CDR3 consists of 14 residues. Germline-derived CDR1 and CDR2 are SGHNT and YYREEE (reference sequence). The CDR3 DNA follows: TGTGCCAGCAGCTTAGACTTAAAGGCAGATACGCAGTATTTT. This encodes CASSLDLKADTQYF.

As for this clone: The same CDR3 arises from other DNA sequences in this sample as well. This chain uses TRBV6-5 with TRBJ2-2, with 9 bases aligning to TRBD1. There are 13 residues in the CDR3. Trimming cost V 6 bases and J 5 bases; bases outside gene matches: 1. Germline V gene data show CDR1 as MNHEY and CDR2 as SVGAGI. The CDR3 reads CASRTGGTGELFF. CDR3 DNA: TGTGCCAGCAGGACAGGGGGTACCGGGGAGCTGTTTTTT.

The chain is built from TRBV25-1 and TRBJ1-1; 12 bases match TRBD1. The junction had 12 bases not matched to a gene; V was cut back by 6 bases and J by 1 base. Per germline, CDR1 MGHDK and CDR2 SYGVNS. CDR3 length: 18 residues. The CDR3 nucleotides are TGTGCCAGCAGGCCGGGACAGGGGGCGCCCATAGGGAACACTGAAGCTTTCTTT. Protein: CASRPGQGAPIGNTEAFF.

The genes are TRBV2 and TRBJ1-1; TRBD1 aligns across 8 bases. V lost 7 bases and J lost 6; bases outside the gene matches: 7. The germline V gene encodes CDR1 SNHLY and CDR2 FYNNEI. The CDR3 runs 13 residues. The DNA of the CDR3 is TGTGCCAGCACCTCCAGGGGGCGCGCTGAAGCTTTCTTT. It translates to CASTSRGRAEAFF. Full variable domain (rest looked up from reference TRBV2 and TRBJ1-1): EPEVTQTPSHQVTQMGQEVILRCVPISNHLYFYWYRQILGQKVEFLVSFYNNEISEKSEIFDDQFSVERPDGSNFTLKIRSTKLEDSAMYFCASTSRGRAEAFFGQGTRLTVV.

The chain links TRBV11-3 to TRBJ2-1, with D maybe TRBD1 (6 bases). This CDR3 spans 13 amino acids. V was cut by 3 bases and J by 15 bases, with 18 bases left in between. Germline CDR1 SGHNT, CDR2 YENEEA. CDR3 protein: CASSFDNRAPSFF. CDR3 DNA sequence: TGTGCCAGCAGCTTCGACAACAGGGCTCCGTCGTTCTTC.

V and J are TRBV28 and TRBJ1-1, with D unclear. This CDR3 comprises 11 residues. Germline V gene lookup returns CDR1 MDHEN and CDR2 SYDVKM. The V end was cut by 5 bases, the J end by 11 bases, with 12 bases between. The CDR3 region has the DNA TGTGCCAGCAGTCCCGAGTCGGGGGCTTTCTTT. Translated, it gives CASSPESGAFF.

CDR3 nucleotide sequence: TGTGCCAGCTCACCAGGGACAGGGCTGGGCGAGCAGTACTTC. Translation gives CASSPGTGLGEQYF. This rearrangement joins TRBV18 to TRBJ2-7; 9 bases fit TRBD1. V shed 2 bases and J 6 bases; nucleotides not matched to a gene: 5. The CDR3 consists of 14 residues. Germline-derived CDR1 and CDR2 are KGHSH and LQKENI.

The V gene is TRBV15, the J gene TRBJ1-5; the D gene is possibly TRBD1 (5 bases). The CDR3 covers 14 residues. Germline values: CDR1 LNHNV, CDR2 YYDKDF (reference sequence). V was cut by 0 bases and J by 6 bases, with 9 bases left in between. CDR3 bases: TGTGCCACCAGCAGAGATGGGGGGAGTCAGCCCCAGCATTTT. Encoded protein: CATSRDGGSQPQHF.

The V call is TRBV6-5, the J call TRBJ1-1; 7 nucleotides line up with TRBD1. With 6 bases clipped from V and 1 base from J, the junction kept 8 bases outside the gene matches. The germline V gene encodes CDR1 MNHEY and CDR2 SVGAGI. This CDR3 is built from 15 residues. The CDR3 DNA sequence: TGTGCCAGCAGGGGGGGACAGACCCAGAACACTGAAGCTTTCTTT. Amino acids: CASRGGQTQNTEAFF.

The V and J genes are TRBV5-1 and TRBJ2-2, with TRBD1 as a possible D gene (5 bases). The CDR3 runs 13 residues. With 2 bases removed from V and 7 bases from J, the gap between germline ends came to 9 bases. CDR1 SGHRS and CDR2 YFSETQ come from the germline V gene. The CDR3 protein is CASSFRVDGELFF. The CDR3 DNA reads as TGCGCCAGCAGCTTCAGGGTGGACGGGGAGCTGTTTTTT. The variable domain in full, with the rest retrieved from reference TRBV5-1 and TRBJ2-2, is KAGVTQTPRYLIKTRGQQVTLSCSPISGHRSVSWYQQTPGQGLQFLFEYFSETQRNKGNFPGRFSGRQFSNSRSEMNVSTLELGDSALYLCASSFRVDGELFFGEGSRLTVL.

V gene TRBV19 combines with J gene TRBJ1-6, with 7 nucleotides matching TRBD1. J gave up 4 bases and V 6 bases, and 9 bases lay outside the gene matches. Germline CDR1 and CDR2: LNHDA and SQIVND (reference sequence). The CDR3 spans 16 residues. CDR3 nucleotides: TGTGCCAGTAGAGAAGCCGGGACAGTGTATAATTCACCCCTCCACTTT. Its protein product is CASREAGTVYNSPLHF.

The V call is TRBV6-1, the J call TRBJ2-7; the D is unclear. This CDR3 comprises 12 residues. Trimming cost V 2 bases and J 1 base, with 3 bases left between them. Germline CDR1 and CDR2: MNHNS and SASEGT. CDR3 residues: CASSETSYEQYF. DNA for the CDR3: TGTGCCAGCAGTGAAACATCCTACGAGCAGTACTTC.

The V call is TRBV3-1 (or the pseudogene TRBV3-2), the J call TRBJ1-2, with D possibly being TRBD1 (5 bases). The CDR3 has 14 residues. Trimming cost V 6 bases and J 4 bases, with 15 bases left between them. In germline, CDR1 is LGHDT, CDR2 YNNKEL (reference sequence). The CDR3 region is CASSTGGELYGYTF. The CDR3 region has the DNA TGTGCCAGCAGTACTGGAGGGGAACTCTATGGCTACACCTTC.

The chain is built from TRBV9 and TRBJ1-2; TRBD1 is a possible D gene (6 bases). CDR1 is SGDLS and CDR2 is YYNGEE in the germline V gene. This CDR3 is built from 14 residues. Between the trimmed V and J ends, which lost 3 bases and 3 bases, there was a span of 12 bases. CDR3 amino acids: CASSGREGDYGYTF. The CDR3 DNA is TGTGCCAGCAGCGGGAGGGAGGGGGACTATGGCTACACCTTC.